The 5 T cell receptor beta chains presented below share a single source sample, sequenced in a study of kidney transplant recipient with SARS-CoV-2 infection. One entry per CDR3 protein results from TCRdb running MiXCR on the reads. The table lists some 220,000 distinct CDR3 sequences, 25% to 30% of them singletons, with 6% to 8.5% in the top ten. The sequencing here drew on a blood sample, taken at baseline and around day 110 from a kidney transplant recipient. These receptors were taken from a male patient aged 30 to 39 who had COVID-19 and was a kidney transplant recipient. Certain T cells may be donor cells from the graft.

To note about this clonotype: Given a much more abundant clone one base away, this may be a read error. DNA of the CDR3: TGTGCCAGCAGTTACTCGACTCTAGACGAGCAGTACTTC. Amino acids: CASSYSTLDEQYF. This sequence joins TRBV6-6 and TRBJ2-7; no reliable D call. V lost 0 bases and J 5 bases, leaving 8 bases between the germline ends. This CDR3 region has 13 residues. CDR1 and CDR2 (germline): MNHNY, SVGAGI (reference sequence).

This clonotype was observed at least ten times. This chain uses TRBV30 with TRBJ1-4; possible D gene TRBD1, 6 bases. V gave up 3 bases and J gave up 8 bases, with 25 bases separating them. CDR1 and CDR2 (germline): GTSNPN, SVGIG (reference sequence). The CDR3 has 17 residues. The CDR3 loop reads CAWRPRLGGGHREKLFF. Written as DNA, the CDR3 is TGTGCCTGGAGACCACGCTTAGGGGGAGGACATAGAGAAAAACTGTTTTTT.

The sample holds a few counts of this clonotype. The rearrangement links TRBV30 to TRBJ1-2; the D is unclear. V lost 5 bases and J lost 4, with 23 bases in between. Germline CDR1 GTSNPN, CDR2 SVGIG (reference sequence). The CDR3 length is 16 residues. CDR3 sequence: CAWGNERYRKTYGYTF. The CDR3 DNA is TGTGCCTGGGGGAATGAGCGTTATAGAAAGACCTATGGCTACACCTTC.

About this clonotype: The conserved closing phenylalanine or tryptophan is absent in this CDR3, likely reflecting a read error. The rearrangement joins TRBV3-1 to TRBJ1-1; no clear D gene. Deletions cut 5 bases from V and 4 bases from J, with 23 bases between. Germline V gene sequence: CDR1 LGHDT, CDR2 YNNKEL (reference sequence). The CDR3 spans 17 residues. The CDR3 loop reads CASSTRAPISIRTEAFS. The CDR3 DNA is TGTGCCAGCAGCACACGCGCTCCCATTTCAATTCGCACTGAAGCTTTCTCT.

This clonotype has more than one count but fewer than ten. The chain has TRBV24-1 and TRBJ2-1; 7 bases are shared with TRBD2. The CDR3 has 15 residues. V lost 4 bases to trimming and J lost 0 bases; unmatched junction nucleotides: 2. The germline V gene encodes CDR1 KGHDR and CDR2 SFDVKD. The CDR3 here is CATSDPSGSYNEQFF. In DNA, the CDR3 is TGTGCCACCAGTGACCCTAGCGGCTCCTACAATGAGCAGTTCTTC.